These 29 T cell receptor beta chains were all obtained from the same sample, sequenced in a study of radiotherapy plus CTLA-4 blockade in lung cancer. Data came from immunoSEQ multiplex PCR; TCRdb stores just in-frame clones and leaves some out. The sample consists of 95,000 to 150,000 clones, 85% to 90% of them appearing once. This specimen was peripheral blood, taken from a patient treated with radiotherapy plus ipilimumab. The origin of the receptors is a human donor with non-small cell lung cancer that progressed on radiotherapy plus ipilimumab.

V and J are TRBV5-1 and TRBJ2-1; 9 bases line up with TRBD1. Germline V gene data show CDR1 as SGHRS and CDR2 as YFSETQ. J was trimmed by 4 bases and V by 0 bases; bases with no gene match: 5. This CDR3 has 16 amino acids. For the CDR3, the DNA is TGCGCCAGCAGCTTGGCCCGCGGACAGGGGTACAATGAGCAGTTCTTC. Protein: CASSLARGQGYNEQFF.

The gene calls are TRBV7-9 and TRBJ2-7; D call uncertain. CDR1 SEHNR and CDR2 FQNEAQ come from the germline V gene (reference sequence). V shed 5 bases and J shed 3 bases, with 23 bases lying between them. This CDR3 has 17 residues. CDR3 residues: CASSPRAMDINRYEQYF. The CDR3 nucleotides are TGTGCCAGCAGCCCCCGGGCTATGGATATAAACCGCTACGAGCAGTACTTC.

The gene calls are TRBV9 and TRBJ2-2; a possible D gene is TRBD1 (6 bases). V was pared by 0 bases and J by 4 bases, with 10 bases between. The CDR3 totals 15 residues. Germline CDR1 reads SGDLS; CDR2 reads YYNGEE. DNA of the CDR3: TGTGCCAGCAGCGTAGTACAGGGCGTCACCGGGGAGCTGTTTTTT. Translating it yields CASSVVQGVTGELFF.

Here the CDR3 DNA reads TGTGCCAGCAGCTTAAGTGAGAATGAGCAGTTCTTC. Protein product: CASSLSENEQFF. The V and J genes are TRBV11-2 and TRBJ2-1; no reliable D call. V lost 2 bases to trimming and J lost 7 bases, with 6 bases between them. Per germline, CDR1 SGHAT and CDR2 FQNNGV. CDR3 length equals 12 residues.

The rearrangement uses TRBV4-2 and TRBJ2-7, with D maybe TRBD2 (6 bases). CDR3 length: 13 residues. Trimming removed 1 base from V and 6 bases from J, with 10 bases in between. CDR1 and CDR2 (germline): LGHNA, YNFKEQ. The CDR3 region is CASSQAGVAEQYF. CDR3 nucleotide sequence: TGTGCCAGCAGCCAAGCGGGAGTAGCCGAGCAGTACTTC.

This clone was picked up a small number of times. The chain recombines TRBV6-1 with TRBJ1-1, with no clear D. CDR1 is MNHNS, CDR2 SASEGT, per germline. The V gene lost 2 bases and the J gene lost 0 bases, with 7 bases spanning the gap. This CDR3 is built from 14 residues. The CDR3 region is CASSEKDLNTEAFF. The DNA of the CDR3 is TGTGCCAGCAGTGAAAAGGACTTGAACACTGAAGCTTTCTTT.

The gene calls are TRBV7-9 and TRBJ2-7; the match to TRBD1 covers 10 bases. This CDR3 spans 14 amino acids. The V gene's germline CDR1 is SEHNR and CDR2 FQNEAQ (reference sequence). Trimming removed 3 bases from V and 5 bases from J; junction bases left unmatched: 4. The CDR3 sequence: CASSLGQGRNEQYF. CDR3 DNA: TGTGCCAGCAGCTTGGGACAGGGGAGAAACGAGCAGTACTTC.

The rearrangement links TRBV5-5 to TRBJ2-1; maybe TRBD1 (5 bases). The length of the CDR3 is 15 residues. The ends were cut back, 2 bases at V and 5 bases at J, with 14 bases in the middle. Germline-derived CDR1 and CDR2 are SGHKS and YYEKEE (reference sequence). CDR3 DNA sequence: TGTGCCAGCAGCTTTTCAAAAGGGGCAAACAATGAGCAGTTCTTC. It encodes CASSFSKGANNEQFF.

This clone is categorized as medium-sized. This chain links TRBV4-1 with TRBJ1-5; D is undetermined. V lost 2 bases, J lost 7 bases, and 15 bases lay in between. Germline V gene data show CDR1 as MGHRA and CDR2 as YSYEKL. CDR3 length equals 15 residues. CDR3 coding DNA: TGCGCCAGCAGCCAAAGTATAGATCCGAAGCAGCCCCAGCATTTT. The encoded protein is CASSQSIDPKQPQHF.

The rearrangement joins TRBV7-9 to TRBJ1-4; D gene uncertain. The CDR3 consists of 13 residues. V lost 0 bases and J lost 8, with 7 bases in between. CDR1 and CDR2 from the germline V gene are SEHNR and FQNEAQ (reference sequence). CDR3 bases: TGTGCCAGCAGCTTAGCGGTTCGGGAAAAACTGTTTTTT. Its protein product is CASSLAVREKLFF. Together with reference TRBV7-9 and TRBJ1-4, the CDR3 gives the full variable domain: DTGVSQNPRHKITKRGQNVTFRCDPISEHNRLYWYRQTLGQGPEFLTYFQNEAQLEKSRLLSDRFSAERPKGSFSTLEIQRTEQGDSAMYLCASSLAVREKLFFGSGTQLSVL.

V gene TRBV5-1 combines with J gene TRBJ2-7, with 7 bases that match TRBD2. The length of the CDR3 is 13 residues. Trimming removed 3 bases from V and 2 bases from J; junction bases left unmatched: 2. Looked up from germline, CDR1 is SGHRS and CDR2 is YFSETQ. The CDR3 nucleotides read TGCGCCAGCAGCTCCGGACTAGCCTACGAGCAGTACTTC. This translates into CASSSGLAYEQYF.

The chain couples TRBV18 to TRBJ1-2, with 7 bases aligning to TRBD1. CDR3 length: 14 amino acids. CDR1 KGHSH and CDR2 LQKENI come from the germline V gene. The V segment lost 8 bases and the J segment 1 base; nucleotides outside the gene matches: 7. For the CDR3, the DNA is TGTGCCAGCGCGTCCGGGACAGATAACTATGGCTACACCTTC. Translation: CASASGTDNYGYTF. The full variable domain, in which reference TRBV18 and TRBJ1-2 provide the parts outside the CDR3, is NAGVMQNPRHLVRRRGQEARLRCSPMKGHSHVYWYRQLPEEGLKFMVYLQKENIIDESGMPKERFSAEFPKEGPSILRIQQVVRGDSAAYFCASASGTDNYGYTFGSGTRLTVV.

The rearrangement uses TRBV2 and TRBJ2-2; D uncertain. This CDR3 comprises 14 residues. With 6 bases removed from V and 4 bases from J, the gap between germline ends came to 12 bases. CDR1 is SNHLY and CDR2 is FYNNEI in the germline V gene. The CDR3 region has the DNA TGTGCCAGCAGCCCCCTCACGGTCACCGGGGAGCTGTTTTTT. Translated, it gives CASSPLTVTGELFF.

The rearrangement links TRBV5-6 to TRBJ2-7, with 10 bases that match TRBD2. Germline V gene sequence: CDR1 SGHDT, CDR2 YYEEEE. V dropped 2 bases and J dropped 1; count of bases not matched to a gene: 3. The CDR3 has 15 residues. The CDR3 here is CASSFVSGGSYEQYF. Here the CDR3 DNA reads TGTGCCAGCAGCTTCGTTAGCGGGGGGTCCTACGAGCAGTACTTC.

As regards this clone: An end of the junction differs from the germline gene, which may be a read error. The chain is built from TRBV7-7 and TRBJ2-5; D perhaps matches TRBD2 (6 bases). Germline loops: CDR1 SSHAT, CDR2 FNYEAQ (reference sequence). The CDR3 runs to 18 residues. The CDR3 region has the DNA TGTGCTAGCAGCTCCCGTGGGTGGGCCTGGGGGGAGCAAGGAGCCCAGTACTTC. This translates into CASSSRGWAWGEQGAQYF.

V and J are TRBV2 and TRBJ1-1; the D is unclear. The CDR3 is 11 amino acids. Trimming pared 5 bases from V and 7 bases from J, leaving 8 bases between. Germline CDR1 and CDR2: SNHLY and FYNNEI. The CDR3 DNA sequence: TGTGCCAGCAGTCTCGGATATGAAGCTTTCTTT. Translating gives CASSLGYEAFF.

The chain has TRBV28 and TRBJ2-7; TRBD1 is a possible D gene (7 bases). With 8 bases removed from V and 0 bases from J, the gap between germline ends came to 17 bases. Germline lookup yields CDR1 MDHEN and CDR2 SYDVKM. The CDR3 runs 15 residues. CDR3 nucleotide sequence: TGTGCCAGCTTTTCCTTCAGGGGGGACTCCTACGAGCAGTACTTC. This codes for CASFSFRGDSYEQYF.

The chain has TRBV25-1 and TRBJ2-7; 7 bases map to TRBD1. CDR1 and CDR2 (germline): MGHDK, SYGVNS. The CDR3 is made up of 13 amino acids. Trimming removed 6 bases from V and 3 bases from J; junction bases left unmatched: 5. The CDR3 loop is CASSQGQIYEQYF. Written as DNA, the CDR3 is TGTGCCAGCAGCCAGGGACAGATCTACGAGCAGTACTTC.

The rearrangement joins TRBV19 to TRBJ2-7; 8 positions match TRBD2. Germline assignment: CDR1 LNHDA and CDR2 SQIVND (reference sequence). The CDR3 is made up of 16 amino acids. V trimming: 10 bases; J trimming: 3 bases; junction bases outside the gene matches: 17. The CDR3 here is CATYPPPGLVYYEQYF. For the CDR3, the DNA is TGTGCCACTTACCCACCTCCGGGACTAGTTTACTACGAGCAGTACTTC. Together with reference TRBV19 and TRBJ2-7, the CDR3 gives the full variable domain: DGGITQSPKYLFRKEGQNVTLSCEQNLNHDAMYWYRQDPGQGLRLIYYSQIVNDFQKGDIAEGYSVSREKKESFPLTVTSAQKNPTAFYLCATYPPPGLVYYEQYFGPGTRLTVT.

This clone was recorded only once. This sequence joins TRBV28 and TRBJ1-2; D is unclear. Looked up from germline, CDR1 is MDHEN and CDR2 is SYDVKM. The CDR3 loop spans 13 amino acids. Deletions cut 2 bases from V and 4 bases from J, with 8 bases between. The CDR3 reads CASSLLTVYGYTF. The CDR3 DNA sequence: TGTGCCAGCAGTTTACTTACAGTCTATGGCTACACCTTC.

V is TRBV7-6 and J is TRBJ2-1, with 9 bases matching TRBD2. Per germline, CDR1 SGHVS and CDR2 FNYEAQ. The CDR3 is 15 amino acids. Germline trimming cut 7 bases from V and 5 bases from J; bases unmatched to any gene: 9. The CDR3 nucleotides are TGTGCCAGCAATCAATTAGCGGGAGTTAACAATGAGCAGTTCTTC. Its protein is CASNQLAGVNNEQFF.

This clone came up once. This chain joins TRBV25-1 and TRBJ2-1; unclear D gene. V was pared by 2 bases and J by 7 bases, with 9 bases between. Germline V CDR1 and CDR2: MGHDK, SYGVNS. The CDR3 loop spans 13 amino acids. The CDR3 bases are TGTGCCAGCAGTGAAAGAAAATTGAATGAGCAGTTCTTC. This sequence encodes CASSERKLNEQFF.

V is TRBV28 and J is TRBJ2-1; possibly TRBD2 for D (6 bases). This CDR3 has 16 residues. V was clipped by 7 bases and J by 7 bases, with 23 bases between them. Germline loops: CDR1 MDHEN, CDR2 SYDVKM. The chain's CDR3 is CASIRLWGDLDNEQFF. CDR3 nucleotides: TGTGCCAGCATCCGACTTTGGGGGGACCTTGATAATGAGCAGTTCTTC.

This chain uses TRBV5-1 with TRBJ2-3; 9 nucleotides line up with TRBD1. V gave up 4 bases and J gave up 5 bases; unmatched junction bases: 5. CDR3 length: 14 amino acids. Germline CDR1 and CDR2: SGHRS and YFSETQ. The DNA of the CDR3 is TGCGCCAGCAGCGGCGGGACAGGGATAGATACGCAGTATTTT. Translation gives CASSGGTGIDTQYF.

This clone came up once. The chain joins TRBV7-3 to TRBJ2-5; tentative D call: TRBD2 (6 bases). Trimming cost V 2 bases and J 0 bases, with 13 bases left between them. The CDR3 is made up of 16 amino acids. Germline V gene data show CDR1 as SGHTA and CDR2 as FQGTGA. The CDR3 sequence is CASSLLGSGYQETQYF. DNA of the CDR3: TGTGCCAGCAGCTTACTCGGGAGCGGATACCAAGAGACCCAGTACTTC.

The chain is built from TRBV5-1 and TRBJ2-3, with TRBD1 as a possible D gene (5 bases). CDR1 is SGHRS and CDR2 is YFSETQ in the germline V gene. V was pared by 2 bases and J by 4 bases, with 14 bases between. There are 15 residues in the CDR3. The chain's CDR3 is CASSFFGRAPDTQYF. CDR3 nucleotide sequence: TGCGCCAGCAGCTTCTTCGGCAGGGCCCCAGATACGCAGTATTTT.

The rearrangement joins TRBV20-1 to TRBJ1-2, with TRBD1 matching over 7 bases. V shed 4 bases and J 9 bases; nucleotides not matched to a gene: 5. The length of the CDR3 is 11 residues. Germline V gene data show CDR1 as DFQATT and CDR2 as SNEGSKA (reference sequence). The CDR3, as DNA: TGCAGTGCTAAAGACAGGGTCAGCTACACCTTC. This sequence encodes CSAKDRVSYTF.

This clone came up once. The J gene is TRBJ1-2, the V gene TRBV7-3; TRBD1 matches 9 bases. V lost 5 bases, J lost 4 bases, and 8 bases stayed unmatched. The germline V gene has CDR1 SGHTA and CDR2 FQGTGA. This CDR3 is 15 amino acids long. The CDR3 spells CASSPQQGAAYGYTF. CDR3 DNA sequence: TGTGCCAGCAGCCCCCAACAGGGGGCCGCCTATGGCTACACCTTC.

The chain joins TRBV7-9 to TRBJ2-1; D is ambiguous. The V end lost 4 bases, the J end lost 9 bases, and 13 bases lay between the germline ends. The CDR3 extends over 13 amino acids. Per germline, CDR1 SEHNR and CDR2 FQNEAQ (reference sequence). DNA for the CDR3: TGTGCCAGCAGCTCAGATTCAAAGGGTGAGCAGTTCTTC. Its protein product is CASSSDSKGEQFF.